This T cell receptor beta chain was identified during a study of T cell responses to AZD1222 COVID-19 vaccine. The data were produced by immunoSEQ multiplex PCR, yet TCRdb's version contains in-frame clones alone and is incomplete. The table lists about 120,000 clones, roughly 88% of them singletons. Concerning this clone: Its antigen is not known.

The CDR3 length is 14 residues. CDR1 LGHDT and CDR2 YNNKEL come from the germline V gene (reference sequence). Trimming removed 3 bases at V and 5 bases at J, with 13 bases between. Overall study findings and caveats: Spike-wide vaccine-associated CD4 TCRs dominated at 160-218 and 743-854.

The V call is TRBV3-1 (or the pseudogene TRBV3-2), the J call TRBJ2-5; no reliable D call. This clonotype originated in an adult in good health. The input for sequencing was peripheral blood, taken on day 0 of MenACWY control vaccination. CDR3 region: CASSQSRPRETQYF. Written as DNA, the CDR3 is TGTGCCAGCAGCCAGTCGCGACCGCGGGAGACCCAGTACTTC.